The next 20 T cell receptor beta chains were all read from a single sample in a study of regulatory T cells in long-lasting Graves disease. Building the TCR beta libraries relied on iRepertoire HTBI primers, and CDR3 regions underwent Arm-PCR. MiXCR was run by TCRdb on the multiplex PCR reads, yielding one entry per CDR3 protein. The data contain around 400,000 distinct CDR3 sequences, over 20% of them singletons. Time point in this sample: persistent/refractory GD, antithyroid drugs over 5 years with positive TRAb. With RNA extracted from PBMCs as input, the TCR library was made. Material: peripheral blood mononuclear cells (PBMCs), obtained when the disease was refractory, from a patient treated with antithyroid drugs. The receptors stem from a female donor with Graves disease.

V and J are TRBV11-2 and TRBJ1-5; possible D gene TRBD1, 5 bases. Germline CDR1 and CDR2: SGHAT and FQNNGV. The CDR3 sequence is 13 residues long. V lost 0 bases and J 6 bases, leaving 6 bases between the germline ends. This CDR3 reads CASSLERGQPQHF. CDR3 nucleotides: TGTGCCAGCAGCTTAGAGAGGGGTCAGCCCCAGCATTTT. Full variable domain (missing parts from reference TRBV11-2 and TRBJ1-5): EAGVAQSPRYKIIEKRQSVAFWCNPISGHATLYWYQQILGQGPKLLIQFQNNGVVDDSQLPKDRFSAERLKGVDSTLKIQPAKLEDSAVYLCASSLERGQPQHFGDGTRLSIL.

This clonotype was counted ten times or more. The chain links TRBV5-1 to TRBJ2-7; D is unresolved. Germline V lookup: CDR1 SGHRS, CDR2 YFSETQ. V was clipped by 3 bases and J by 3 bases, with 7 bases between them. This CDR3 region has 12 residues. CDR3 sequence: CASSSKGYEQYF. The CDR3 DNA reads as TGCGCCAGCAGCTCAAAGGGCTACGAGCAGTACTTC.

This clonotype was seen only a few times. The chain recombines TRBV3-1 with TRBJ1-1; 9 bases fit TRBD1. The germline gives CDR1 LGHDT, CDR2 YNNKEL (reference sequence). The CDR3 length is 14 residues. The V and J ends lost 4 bases and 7 bases, in that order; junction bases with no gene match: 7. CDR3 region: CASSPAGTGYEAFF. The DNA of the CDR3 is TGTGCCAGCAGCCCAGCCGGGACAGGGTATGAAGCTTTCTTT.

V is TRBV6-5 and J is TRBJ1-1; possible D gene TRBD1, 5 bases. CDR1 is MNHEY, CDR2 SVGAGI, per germline. The V and J ends lost 7 bases and 10 bases respectively, with 19 bases between them. The CDR3 covers 13 residues. Here the CDR3 DNA reads TGTGCCAGCACCCCGGGAAGGGGAGTGCGAGCTTTCTTT. Amino acid sequence: CASTPGRGVRAFF.

This clonotype was detected many times. This sequence joins TRBV2 and TRBJ2-5; weak D call: TRBD2 (6 bases). Germline CDR1 is SNHLY and CDR2 is FYNNEI. The CDR3 sequence is 14 residues long. Between the trimmed V and J ends, which lost 6 bases and 5 bases, there was a span of 16 bases. CDR3 in DNA: TGTGCCAGCAGCCCGGGACGTGGAGGGGAGACCCAGTACTTC. Protein: CASSPGRGGETQYF.

The J gene is TRBJ2-7, the V gene TRBV2; the D is unclear. Germline CDR1 is SNHLY and CDR2 is FYNNEI. CDR3 length: 12 amino acids. The V end was cut by 6 bases, the J end by 4 bases, with 10 bases between. Written as DNA, the CDR3 is TGTGCCAGCAGGGGGAATATATACGAGCAGTACTTC. Translation: CASRGNIYEQYF.

This clonotype was counted ten times or more. The chain uses TRBV6-1 and TRBJ1-5; 11 positions agree with TRBD1. V trimming: 6 bases; J trimming: 6 bases; junction bases outside the gene matches: 13. The CDR3 is made up of 17 amino acids. Germline CDR1 is MNHNS and CDR2 is SASEGT. CDR3 bases: TGTGCCAGCAGCCGTTTTCCGGGACAGGGGGGCGGTCAGCCCCAGCATTTT. It codes for CASSRFPGQGGGQPQHF.

Many counts were recorded for this clonotype. The V gene is TRBV10-3, the J gene TRBJ2-7; 7 nucleotides align to TRBD2. After removal of 4 bases from V and 4 bases from J, the junction contained 10 bases not matched to a gene. Germline V gives CDR1 ENHRY, CDR2 SYGVKD. The CDR3 is 15 amino acids. The CDR3 loop is CAISGTAGERYEQYF. The CDR3 region has the DNA TGTGCCATCAGTGGAACGGCGGGAGAGAGGTACGAGCAGTACTTC.

The J gene is TRBJ1-5, the V gene TRBV6-1; possibly TRBD1 for D (6 bases). The CDR3 spans 13 residues. Germline V gene sequence: CDR1 MNHNS, CDR2 SASEGT. V was clipped by 5 bases and J by 7 bases, with 12 bases between them. The CDR3 DNA sequence: TGTGCCAGCAGTCTAGGGGGGAAGCAGCCCCAGCATTTT. Translated: CASSLGGKQPQHF.

This clonotype was seen only a few times. The chain couples TRBV19 to TRBJ1-2, with 7 bases that match TRBD1. CDR3 length: 14 residues. Germline loops: CDR1 LNHDA, CDR2 SQIVND (reference sequence). Losses at the gene ends were 6 bases for V and 2 bases for J; bases not matched to a gene: 6. The CDR3 loop reads CASRPPGQNYGYTF. The CDR3 DNA sequence: TGTGCCAGTAGACCCCCGGGACAGAACTATGGCTACACCTTC.

This clonotype was seen at least ten times. The chain has TRBV5-1 and TRBJ1-2; maybe TRBD1 (5 bases). The germline gives CDR1 SGHRS, CDR2 YFSETQ. The CDR3 loop spans 13 amino acids. Trimming stripped 0 bases from V and 10 bases from J, with 13 bases between. The CDR3: CASSLGGEQVYTF. In DNA, the CDR3 is TGCGCCAGCAGCTTGGGAGGGGAGCAGGTCTACACCTTC.

The chain uses TRBV19 and TRBJ1-2, with unresolved D. This CDR3 contains 12 residues. Germline values: CDR1 LNHDA, CDR2 SQIVND (reference sequence). V lost 7 bases and J lost 5, with 11 bases in between. In DNA form, the CDR3 reads TGTGCCAGTATGAGAGGGTTTTATGGCTACACCTTC. Translating gives CASMRGFYGYTF.

This clonotype was observed at least ten times. This chain connects TRBV30 to TRBJ1-4, with D maybe TRBD1 (6 bases). Germline assignment: CDR1 GTSNPN and CDR2 SVGIG (reference sequence). The V gene lost 2 bases and the J gene lost 7 bases, with 14 bases spanning the gap. CDR3 length: 14 amino acids. CDR3 in DNA: TGTGCCTGGAGTACAGGGTCACTCATTGAAAAACTGTTTTTT. It translates to CAWSTGSLIEKLFF.

V gene TRBV28 combines with J gene TRBJ2-1; no clear D. Germline loops: CDR1 MDHEN, CDR2 SYDVKM. CDR3 length equals 11 residues. With 6 bases removed from V and 10 bases from J, the gap between germline ends came to 10 bases. The DNA for the CDR3 is TGTGCCAGCAGCCGTGCGGTGGAGCAGTTCTTC. This encodes CASSRAVEQFF.

With regard to this clonotype: One base away lies a much larger clone, so this may be a sequencing read error. This sequence joins TRBV7-8 and TRBJ2-2; either TRBD1 or TRBD2 may fit D (5 bases each). CDR1 is SGHVS and CDR2 is FQNEAQ in the germline V gene. The CDR3 loop spans 15 amino acids. The CDR3 region has the DNA TGTGCCAGCAGCTGGGACGTCGCGAACACCAGGGAGCTGTTTTTT. Translating it yields CASSWDVANTRELFF. Combining the CDR3 with reference TRBV7-8 and TRBJ2-2 gives the whole variable domain GAGVSQSPRYKVAKRGQDVALRCDPISGHVSLFWYQQALGQGPEFLTYFQNEAQLDKSGLPSDRFFAERPEGSVSTLKIQRTQQEDSAVYLCASSWDVANTRELFFGEGSRLTVL.

The chain recombines TRBV12-3 or TRBV12-4 with TRBJ2-3; TRBD2 agrees at 13 bases. V was clipped by 3 bases and J by 4 bases; unmatched bases: 1. The CDR3 covers 15 residues. The CDR3 loop reads CASSLGLAGSDTQYF. The CDR3 nucleotides are TGTGCCAGCAGTTTGGGACTAGCGGGATCAGATACGCAGTATTTT.

This clonotype was detected many times. The V and J genes are TRBV2 and TRBJ2-2; D gene unclear. CDR1 and CDR2 (germline): SNHLY, FYNNEI. V lost 1 base and J 5 bases, leaving 5 bases between the germline ends. The CDR3 is made up of 13 amino acids. CDR3 residues: CASSEEETGELFF. The CDR3 DNA reads as TGTGCCAGCAGTGAAGAGGAAACCGGGGAGCTGTTTTTT.

Concerning this clonotype itself: A much larger clone differs by one base, so this may be a read error. This sequence joins TRBV30 and TRBJ1-2; D call uncertain. The V end lost 2 bases, the J end lost 4 bases, and 11 bases lay between the germline ends. CDR3 length equals 13 residues. CDR1 is GTSNPN and CDR2 is SVGIG in the germline V gene (reference sequence). Written as DNA, the CDR3 is TGTGCCTGGAGTTACAGAACTAGCTATGGCTACACCTTC. This codes for CAWSYRTSYGYTF.

The chain has TRBV20-1 and TRBJ1-4, with 10 nucleotides matching TRBD1. V dropped 5 bases and J dropped 0; count of bases not matched to a gene: 6. The CDR3 totals 16 residues. CDR1 is DFQATT and CDR2 is SNEGSKA in the germline V gene (reference sequence). This chain's CDR3 is CSAGTGEASTNEKLFF. In DNA, the CDR3 is TGCAGTGCTGGGACAGGGGAGGCCTCAACTAATGAAAAACTGTTTTTT.

This clonotype turned up a few times. The rearrangement uses TRBV7-9 and TRBJ2-1; D ambiguous. The CDR3 runs to 11 residues. Germline V gene data show CDR1 as SEHNR and CDR2 as FQNEAQ (reference sequence). V lost 4 bases to trimming and J lost 10 bases, with 8 bases between them. CDR3 in DNA: TGTGCCAGCAGCTCCCCCGGGGAGCAGTTCTTC. This translates into CASSSPGEQFF.